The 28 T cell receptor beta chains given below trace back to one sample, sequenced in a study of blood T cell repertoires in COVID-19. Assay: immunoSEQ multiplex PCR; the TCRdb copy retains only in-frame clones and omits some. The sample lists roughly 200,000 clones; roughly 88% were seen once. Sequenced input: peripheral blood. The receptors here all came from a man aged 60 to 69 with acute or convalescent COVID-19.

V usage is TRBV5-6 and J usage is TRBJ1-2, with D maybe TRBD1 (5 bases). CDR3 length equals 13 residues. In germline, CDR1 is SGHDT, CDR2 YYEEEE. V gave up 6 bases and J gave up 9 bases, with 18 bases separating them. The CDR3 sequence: CASTALQGGSYTF. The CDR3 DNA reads TGTGCCAGCACCGCTTTGCAGGGTGGGAGCTACACCTTC.

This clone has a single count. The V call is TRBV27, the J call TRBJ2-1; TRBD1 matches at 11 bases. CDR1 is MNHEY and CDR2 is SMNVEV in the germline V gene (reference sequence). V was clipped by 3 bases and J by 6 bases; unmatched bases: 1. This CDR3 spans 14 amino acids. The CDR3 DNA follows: TGTGCCAGCAGTTTGGGGACAGGGGGCAATGAGCAGTTCTTC. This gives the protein CASSLGTGGNEQFF.

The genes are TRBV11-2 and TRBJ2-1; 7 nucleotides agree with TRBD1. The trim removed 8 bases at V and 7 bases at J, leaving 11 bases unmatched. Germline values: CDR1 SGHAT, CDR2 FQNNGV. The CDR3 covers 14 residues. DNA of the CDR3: TGTGCCAGCCGTCTTCTGACAGGGATGAATGAGCAGTTCTTC. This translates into CASRLLTGMNEQFF.

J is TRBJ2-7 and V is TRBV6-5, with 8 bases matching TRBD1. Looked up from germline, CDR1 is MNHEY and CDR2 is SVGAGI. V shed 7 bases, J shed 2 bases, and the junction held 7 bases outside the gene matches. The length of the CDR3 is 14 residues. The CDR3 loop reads CASKIGQGAYEQYF. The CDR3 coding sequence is TGTGCCAGCAAGATCGGACAGGGAGCCTACGAGCAGTACTTC.

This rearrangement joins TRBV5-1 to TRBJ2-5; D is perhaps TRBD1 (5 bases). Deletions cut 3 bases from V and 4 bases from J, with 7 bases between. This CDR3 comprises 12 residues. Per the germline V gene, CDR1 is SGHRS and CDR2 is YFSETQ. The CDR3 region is CASSSGLETQYF. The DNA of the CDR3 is TGCGCCAGCAGCTCAGGGTTAGAGACCCAGTACTTC.

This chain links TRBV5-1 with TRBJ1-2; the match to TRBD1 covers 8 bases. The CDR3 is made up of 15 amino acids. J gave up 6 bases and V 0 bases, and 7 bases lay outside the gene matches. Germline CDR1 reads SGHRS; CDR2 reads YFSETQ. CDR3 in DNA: TGCGCCAGCAGCTTGGGCACACAGGGGGTGGATGGCTACACCTTC. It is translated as CASSLGTQGVDGYTF. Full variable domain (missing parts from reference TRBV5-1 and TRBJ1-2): KAGVTQTPRYLIKTRGQQVTLSCSPISGHRSVSWYQQTPGQGLQFLFEYFSETQRNKGNFPGRFSGRQFSNSRSEMNVSTLELGDSALYLCASSLGTQGVDGYTFGSGTRLTVV.

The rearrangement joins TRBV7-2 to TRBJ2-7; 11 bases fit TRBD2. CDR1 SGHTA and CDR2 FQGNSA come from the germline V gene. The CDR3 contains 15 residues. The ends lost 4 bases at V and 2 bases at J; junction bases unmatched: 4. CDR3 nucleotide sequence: TGTGCCAGCAGCTATGGACTAGCGGGCCCCTACGAGCAGTACTTC. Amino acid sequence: CASSYGLAGPYEQYF.

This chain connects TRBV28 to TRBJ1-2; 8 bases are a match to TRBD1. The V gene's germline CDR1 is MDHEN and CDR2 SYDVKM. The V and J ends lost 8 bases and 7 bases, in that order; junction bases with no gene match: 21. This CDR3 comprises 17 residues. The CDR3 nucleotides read TGTGCCAGCTCCTGGGGGGGACAGGCCCCGATATCCGGTGGCTACACCTTC. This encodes CASSWGGQAPISGGYTF.

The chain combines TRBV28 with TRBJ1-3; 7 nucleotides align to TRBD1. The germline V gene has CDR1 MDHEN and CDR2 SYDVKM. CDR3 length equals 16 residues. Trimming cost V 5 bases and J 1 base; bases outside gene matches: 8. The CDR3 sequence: CASSQGQAASGNTIYF. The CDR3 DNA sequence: TGTGCCAGCAGTCAAGGACAGGCAGCTTCTGGAAACACCATATATTTT.

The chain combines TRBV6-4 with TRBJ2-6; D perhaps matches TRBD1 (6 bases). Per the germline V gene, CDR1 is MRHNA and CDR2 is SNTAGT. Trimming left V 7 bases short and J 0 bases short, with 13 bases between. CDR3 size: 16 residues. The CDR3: CASTEDSASGANVLTF. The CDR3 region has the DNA TGTGCCAGCACCGAGGACAGTGCCTCTGGGGCCAACGTCCTGACTTTC.

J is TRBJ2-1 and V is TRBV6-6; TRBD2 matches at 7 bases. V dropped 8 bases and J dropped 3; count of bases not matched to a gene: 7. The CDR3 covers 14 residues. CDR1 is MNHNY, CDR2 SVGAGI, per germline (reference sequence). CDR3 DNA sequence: TGTGCCAGCCGCCCAGGCGGGAGCTACAATGAGCAGTTCTTC. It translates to CASRPGGSYNEQFF.

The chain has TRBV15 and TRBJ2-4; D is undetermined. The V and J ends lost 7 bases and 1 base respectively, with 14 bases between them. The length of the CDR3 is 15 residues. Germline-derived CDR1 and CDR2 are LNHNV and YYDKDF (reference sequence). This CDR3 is CATNPRGGAKNIQYF. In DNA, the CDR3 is TGTGCCACCAACCCGAGAGGTGGGGCCAAAAACATTCAGTACTTC.

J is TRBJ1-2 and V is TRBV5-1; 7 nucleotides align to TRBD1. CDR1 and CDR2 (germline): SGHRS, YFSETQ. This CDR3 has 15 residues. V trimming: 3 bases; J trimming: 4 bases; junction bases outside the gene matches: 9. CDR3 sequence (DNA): TGCGCCAGCAGCTCCGCGACAGGGCATGTCTATGGCTACACCTTC. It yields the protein CASSSATGHVYGYTF.

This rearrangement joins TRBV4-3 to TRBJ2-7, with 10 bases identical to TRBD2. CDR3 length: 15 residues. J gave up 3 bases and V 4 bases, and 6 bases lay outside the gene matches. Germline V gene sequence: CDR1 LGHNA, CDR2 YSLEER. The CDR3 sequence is CASSRGASGSYEQYF. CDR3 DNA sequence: TGCGCCAGCAGCCGGGGGGCTAGCGGGAGCTACGAGCAGTACTTC.

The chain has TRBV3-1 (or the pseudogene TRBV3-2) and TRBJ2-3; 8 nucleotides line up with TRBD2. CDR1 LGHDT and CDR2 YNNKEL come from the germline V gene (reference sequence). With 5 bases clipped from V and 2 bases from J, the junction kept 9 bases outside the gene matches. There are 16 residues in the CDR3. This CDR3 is CASSSRTSPPTDTQYF. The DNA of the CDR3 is TGTGCCAGCAGCTCCAGGACTAGCCCCCCCACAGATACGCAGTATTTT.

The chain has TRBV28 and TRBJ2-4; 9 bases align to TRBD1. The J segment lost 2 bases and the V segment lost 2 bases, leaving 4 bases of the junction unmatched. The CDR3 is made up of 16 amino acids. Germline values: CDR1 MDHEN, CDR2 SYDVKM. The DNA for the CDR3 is TGTGCCAGCAGTTTAACCGGGACAGGGACCAAAAACATTCAGTACTTC. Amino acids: CASSLTGTGTKNIQYF. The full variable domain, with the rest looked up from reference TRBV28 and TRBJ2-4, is DVKVTQSSRYLVKRTGEKVFLECVQDMDHENMFWYRQDPGLGLRLIYFSYDVKMKEKGDIPEGYSVSREKKERFSLILESASTNQTSMYLCASSLTGTGTKNIQYFGAGTRLSVL.

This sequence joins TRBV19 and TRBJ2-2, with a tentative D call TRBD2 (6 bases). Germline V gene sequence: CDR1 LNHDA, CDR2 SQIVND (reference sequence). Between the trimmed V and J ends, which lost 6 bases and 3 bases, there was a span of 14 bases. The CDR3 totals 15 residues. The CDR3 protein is CASSFRDSYTGELFF. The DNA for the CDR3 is TGTGCCAGTAGCTTTCGGGACTCCTACACCGGGGAGCTGTTTTTT.

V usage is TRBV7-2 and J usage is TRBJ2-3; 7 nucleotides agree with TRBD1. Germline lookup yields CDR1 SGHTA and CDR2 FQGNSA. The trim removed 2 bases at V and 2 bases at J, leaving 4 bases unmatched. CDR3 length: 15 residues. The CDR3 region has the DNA TGTGCCAGCAGCTTACTACAGGGGAACACAGATACGCAGTATTTT. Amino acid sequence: CASSLLQGNTDTQYF.

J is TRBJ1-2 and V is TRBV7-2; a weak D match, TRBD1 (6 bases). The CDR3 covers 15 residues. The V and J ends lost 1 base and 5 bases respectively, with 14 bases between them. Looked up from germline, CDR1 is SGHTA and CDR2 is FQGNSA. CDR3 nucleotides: TGTGCCAGCAGCTTAGGAGCAGGGGCAAAGTATGGCTACACCTTC. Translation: CASSLGAGAKYGYTF. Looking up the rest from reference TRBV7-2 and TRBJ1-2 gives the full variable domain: GAGVSQSPSNKVTEKGKDVELRCDPISGHTALYWYRQSLGQGLEFLIYFQGNSAPDKSGLPSDRFSAERTGGSVSTLTIQRTQQEDSAVYLCASSLGAGAKYGYTFGSGTRLTVV.

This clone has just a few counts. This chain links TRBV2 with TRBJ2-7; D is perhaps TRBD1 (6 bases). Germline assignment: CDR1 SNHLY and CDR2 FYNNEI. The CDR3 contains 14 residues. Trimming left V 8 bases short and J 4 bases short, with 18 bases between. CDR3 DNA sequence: TGTGCCAGCCGAAAATCAGTCCAGGGGTACGAGCAGTACTTC. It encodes CASRKSVQGYEQYF.

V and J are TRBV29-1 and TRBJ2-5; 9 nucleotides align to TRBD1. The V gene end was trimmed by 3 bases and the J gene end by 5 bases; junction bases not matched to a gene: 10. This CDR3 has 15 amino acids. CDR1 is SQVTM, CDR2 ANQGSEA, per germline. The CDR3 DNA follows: TGCAGCGTTGACTATGGACAGGGGCGAGGGGAGACCCAGTACTTC. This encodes CSVDYGQGRGETQYF.

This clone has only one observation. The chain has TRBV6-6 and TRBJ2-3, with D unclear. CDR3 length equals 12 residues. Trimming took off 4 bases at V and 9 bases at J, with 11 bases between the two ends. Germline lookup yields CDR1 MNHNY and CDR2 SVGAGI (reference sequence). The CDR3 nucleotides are TGTGCCAGCAGTTTCCAGTACCTGACGCAGTATTTT. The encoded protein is CASSFQYLTQYF.

DNA of the CDR3: TGTGCCAGCAGCCAATATCCGGGACTAGCGGGAGTGGATCAAGAGACCCAGTACTTC. It is translated as CASSQYPGLAGVDQETQYF. The V call is TRBV27, the J call TRBJ2-5; 14 nucleotides match TRBD2. The germline CDR1 and CDR2 sequences are MNHEY and SMNVEV (reference sequence). This CDR3 is built from 19 residues. V lost 6 bases and J lost 2; bases outside the gene matches: 14.

The CDR3: CASSLGTPLDTQYF. Written as DNA, the CDR3 is TGTGCCAGCAGCCTTGGGACTCCCCTTGATACGCAGTATTTT. The chain joins TRBV7-3 to TRBJ2-3; a weak D match, TRBD2 (6 bases). The CDR3 is made up of 14 amino acids. Trimming removed 5 bases at V and 6 bases at J, with 15 bases between. Germline assignment: CDR1 SGHTA and CDR2 FQGTGA.

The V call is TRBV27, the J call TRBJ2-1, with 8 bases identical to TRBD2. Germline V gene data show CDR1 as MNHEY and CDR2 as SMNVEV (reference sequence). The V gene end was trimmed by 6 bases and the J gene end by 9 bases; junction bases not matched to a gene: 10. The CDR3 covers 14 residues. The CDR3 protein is CASSTKRERSEQFF. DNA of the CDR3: TGTGCCAGCAGCACAAAGCGGGAGAGAAGTGAGCAGTTCTTC.

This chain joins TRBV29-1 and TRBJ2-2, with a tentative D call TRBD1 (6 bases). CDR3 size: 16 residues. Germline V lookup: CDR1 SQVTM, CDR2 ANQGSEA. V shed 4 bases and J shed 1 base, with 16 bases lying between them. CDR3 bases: TGCAGCGTTGTGAGAGGAAGGGGACAGAACACCGGGGAGCTGTTTTTT. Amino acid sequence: CSVVRGRGQNTGELFF.

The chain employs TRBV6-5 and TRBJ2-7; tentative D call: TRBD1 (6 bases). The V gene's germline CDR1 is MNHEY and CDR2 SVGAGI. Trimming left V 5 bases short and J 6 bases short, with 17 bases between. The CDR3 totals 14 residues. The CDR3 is CASSQGQASIEQYF. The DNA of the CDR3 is TGTGCCAGCAGTCAGGGACAAGCAAGTATCGAGCAGTACTTC.

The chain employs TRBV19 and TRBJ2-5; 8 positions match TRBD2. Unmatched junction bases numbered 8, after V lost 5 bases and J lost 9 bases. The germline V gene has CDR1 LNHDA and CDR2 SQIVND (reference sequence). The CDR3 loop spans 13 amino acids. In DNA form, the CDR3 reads TGTGCCAGTAGTCCCGGACTAGCCCTGGCCCAGTACTTC. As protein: CASSPGLALAQYF.